Presented here are 30 T cell receptor beta chains from one specimen sequenced in a study of T cell responses to AZD1222 COVID-19 vaccine (dated by TCRdb to about 2021). Library preparation employed the immunoSEQ multiplex PCR assay. TCRdb carries this immuneACCESS record with in-frame sequences only. Its versions omit some clonotypes, under half of them owing to an unresolved V gene in the studies checked, with the rest unexplained. The table for this sample lists some 130,000 clones; 80% to 95% of them were counted only once. The ten largest clonotypes hold more than 3% of the sample. The sample's time point label is to be understood as: about 28 days (+/-7) after the second vaccine dose. Sequenced here: peripheral blood, sampled 28 days after the second AZD1222 dose. The receptor source for this set is an adult who received the AZD1222 COVID-19 vaccine.

Written as DNA, the CDR3 is TGTGCCAGTCAAAAGTCGGGTCTAAACACCGGGGAGCTGTTTTTT. This encodes CASQKSGLNTGELFF. This chain links TRBV28 with TRBJ2-2; D uncertain. Looked up from germline, CDR1 is MDHEN and CDR2 is SYDVKM. Deletions cut 9 bases from V and 2 bases from J, with 16 bases between. The CDR3 has 15 residues.

The CDR3 sequence: CASSPLRIGGIDNQPQHF. The CDR3 bases are TGTGCCAGCAGTCCCCTCCGTATTGGAGGGATTGACAATCAGCCCCAGCATTTT. This chain links TRBV28 with TRBJ1-5; D unclear. CDR3 size: 18 residues. Germline CDR1 reads MDHEN; CDR2 reads SYDVKM. V was clipped by 5 bases and J by 3 bases, with 23 bases between them.

The CDR3 loop reads CASSQGGRVAEAFF. The CDR3 region has the DNA TGTGCCAGCAGCCAAGGAGGACGGGTTGCTGAAGCTTTCTTT. This rearrangement joins TRBV3-1 (or the pseudogene TRBV3-2) to TRBJ1-1; D call uncertain. CDR3 length: 14 residues. V was cut by 1 base and J by 6 bases, with 12 bases left in between. Germline V gene data show CDR1 as LGHDT and CDR2 as YNNKEL (reference sequence).

The gene calls are TRBV28 and TRBJ2-7, with D maybe TRBD1 (5 bases). The CDR3 is made up of 14 amino acids. Trimming cost V 7 bases and J 2 bases, with 15 bases left between them. In germline, CDR1 is MDHEN, CDR2 SYDVKM. CDR3 protein: CASTSSDSPYEQYF. CDR3 DNA: TGTGCCAGCACCAGCTCCGACAGCCCCTACGAGCAGTACTTC.

This sequence joins TRBV5-3 and TRBJ1-2, with unresolved D. Being an ORF, TRBV5-3 has a function that is uncertain. Trimming cost V 4 bases and J 6 bases, with 4 bases left between them. The CDR3 has 10 amino acids. CDR3 coding DNA: TGTGCCAGAAGCCCCCATGGCTACACCTTC. Protein: CARSPHGYTF.

The chain links TRBV29-1 to TRBJ1-1; 11 bases match TRBD1. V trimming: 6 bases; J trimming: 1 base; junction bases outside the gene matches: 10. The germline V gene encodes CDR1 SQVTM and CDR2 ANQGSEA. This CDR3 is 16 amino acids long. In nucleotides, the CDR3 is TGCAGCGTGAGGACAGGGGGCATTATCGGGAACACTGAAGCTTTCTTT. The encoded protein is CSVRTGGIIGNTEAFF.

The V and J genes are TRBV18 and TRBJ1-5, with D hard to call. The V gene's germline CDR1 is KGHSH and CDR2 LQKENI. V lost 3 bases and J 1 base, leaving 13 bases between the germline ends. This CDR3 is 16 amino acids long. CDR3: CASSPQSAGSNQPQHF. As DNA, the CDR3 is TGTGCCAGCTCACCGCAGTCGGCAGGCAGCAATCAGCCCCAGCATTTT. Using reference TRBV18 and TRBJ1-5 for the parts outside the CDR3, the full variable domain is NAGVMQNPRHLVRRRGQEARLRCSPMKGHSHVYWYRQLPEEGLKFMVYLQKENIIDESGMPKERFSAEFPKEGPSILRIQQVVRGDSAAYFCASSPQSAGSNQPQHFGDGTRLSIL.

The chain carries TRBV27 and TRBJ2-1; D remains unclear. CDR3 length: 13 amino acids. CDR1 is MNHEY and CDR2 is SMNVEV in the germline V gene (reference sequence). Trimming stripped 2 bases from V and 3 bases from J, with 5 bases between. CDR3 nucleotide sequence: TGTGCCAGCAGTTTAGACGACTACAATGAGCAGTTCTTC. Protein product: CASSLDDYNEQFF.

The CDR3 spells CAISGGQGAGQPQHF. The CDR3 DNA sequence: TGTGCCATCAGTGGGGGACAGGGGGCAGGGCAGCCCCAGCATTTT. The chain is built from TRBV10-3 and TRBJ1-5, with 12 bases aligning to TRBD1. The trim removed 4 bases at V and 7 bases at J, leaving 5 bases unmatched. The CDR3 length is 15 residues. Germline values: CDR1 ENHRY, CDR2 SYGVKD.

This clone was counted a single time. The chain employs TRBV2 and TRBJ1-4; 11 bases map to TRBD1. Germline V gives CDR1 SNHLY, CDR2 FYNNEI. The CDR3 runs to 15 residues. V was pared by 10 bases and J by 2 bases, with 6 bases of the junction left unmatched. The CDR3 is CATTDRGRTNEKLFF. CDR3 coding DNA: TGTGCCACCACGGACAGGGGGCGGACTAATGAAAAACTGTTTTTT.

Only a few counts were recorded for this clone. V and J are TRBV5-1 and TRBJ2-1; D is unresolved. This CDR3 has 14 residues. Trimming left V 0 bases short and J 0 bases short, with 4 bases between. Germline loops: CDR1 SGHRS, CDR2 YFSETQ. For the CDR3, the DNA is TGCGCCAGCAGCTTGGGGGGCTCCTACAATGAGCAGTTCTTC. Amino acid sequence: CASSLGGSYNEQFF.

The CDR3 here is CATSDSTGDPGNQPQHF. As DNA, the CDR3 is TGTGCCACCAGTGATTCGACAGGGGATCCTGGCAATCAGCCCCAGCATTTT. V gene TRBV24-1 combines with J gene TRBJ1-5; the match to TRBD1 covers 8 bases. Germline V lookup: CDR1 KGHDR, CDR2 SFDVKD. This CDR3 region has 17 residues. J lost 2 bases, V lost 2 bases, and 7 bases had no gene match.

This chain links TRBV7-2 with TRBJ1-2, with 10 positions matching TRBD1. This CDR3 comprises 16 residues. Germline V gives CDR1 SGHTA, CDR2 FQGNSA. Germline trimming cut 0 bases from V and 4 bases from J; bases unmatched to any gene: 5. CDR3 in DNA: TGTGCCAGCAGCTTAGCGTTCCGGACAGGGGGCTATGGCTACACCTTC. Its protein product is CASSLAFRTGGYGYTF.

A single count supports this clone. V gene TRBV28 combines with J gene TRBJ2-6, with unresolved D. Deletions cut 5 bases from V and 4 bases from J, with 6 bases between. CDR3 size: 13 residues. Germline V gives CDR1 MDHEN, CDR2 SYDVKM. The CDR3 coding sequence is TGTGCCAGCAGTACCTGGGGGGCCAACGTCCTGACTTTC. Protein: CASSTWGANVLTF.

V gene TRBV24-1 combines with J gene TRBJ1-5; D not certain. The CDR3 sequence is 12 residues long. V lost 9 bases to trimming and J lost 9 bases, with 14 bases between them. Germline V lookup: CDR1 KGHDR, CDR2 SFDVKD. The CDR3 bases are TGTGCCACCTCAGATGTCGGACGGCCCCAGCATTTT. This sequence encodes CATSDVGRPQHF.

The rearrangement joins TRBV7-7 to TRBJ2-7; 7 nucleotides line up with TRBD2. This CDR3 has 14 residues. V shed 3 bases, J shed 0 bases, and the junction held 2 bases outside the gene matches. Germline CDR1 and CDR2: SSHAT and FNYEAQ (reference sequence). This CDR3 reads CASSFGGSSYEQYF. The CDR3 DNA reads as TGTGCCAGCAGCTTCGGCGGGAGCTCCTACGAGCAGTACTTC.

This chain uses TRBV9 with TRBJ1-4; D is ambiguous. In germline, CDR1 is SGDLS, CDR2 YYNGEE. The CDR3 is made up of 17 amino acids. V gave up 0 bases and J gave up 6 bases, with 18 bases separating them. The CDR3 protein is CASSVGTTPLRYEKLFF. The CDR3 nucleotides are TGTGCCAGCAGCGTAGGGACCACACCCCTCAGATATGAAAAACTGTTTTTT.

CDR3 amino acids: CASSQRQIGANVLTF. CDR3 DNA: TGTGCCAGCAGCCAGAGACAGATCGGGGCCAACGTCCTGACTTTC. J is TRBJ2-6 and V is TRBV3-1 (or the pseudogene TRBV3-2), with D possibly TRBD1 on 5 matching bases. Looked up from germline, CDR1 is LGHDT and CDR2 is YNNKEL (reference sequence). This CDR3 is 15 amino acids long. V gave up 3 bases and J gave up 4 bases, with 10 bases separating them.

The J gene is TRBJ2-7, the V gene TRBV3-1 (or the pseudogene TRBV3-2), with TRBD1 as a possible D gene (5 bases). Trimming pared 3 bases from V and 6 bases from J, leaving 9 bases between. The CDR3 consists of 12 residues. The germline gives CDR1 LGHDT, CDR2 YNNKEL (reference sequence). CDR3 amino acids: CASSHLGVEQYF. CDR3 DNA sequence: TGTGCCAGCAGCCATCTAGGGGTCGAGCAGTACTTC.

The chain is built from TRBV7-2 and TRBJ1-3; D not certain. CDR1 and CDR2 from the germline V gene are SGHTA and FQGNSA. Trimming shortened V by 0 bases and J by 4 bases, and 10 bases separated the two germline ends. The CDR3 is made up of 15 amino acids. The DNA of the CDR3 is TGTGCCAGCAGCTTAGCGGAAGGGAACGGAAACACCATATATTTT. It translates to CASSLAEGNGNTIYF.

The chain joins TRBV30 to TRBJ2-1; D is ambiguous. Deletions cut 4 bases from V and 6 bases from J, with 13 bases between. CDR1 is GTSNPN, CDR2 SVGIG, per germline (reference sequence). The CDR3 consists of 13 residues. The CDR3 DNA sequence: TGTGCCTGGATCCGGTGGCAGTCCAATGAGCAGTTCTTC. Translation gives CAWIRWQSNEQFF. Variable domain in full (rest from reference TRBV30 and TRBJ2-1): SQTIHQWPATLVQPVGSPLSLECTVEGTSNPNLYWYRQAAGRGLQLLFYSVGIGQISSEVPQNLSASRPQDRQFILSSKKLLLSDSGFYLCAWIRWQSNEQFFGPGTRLTVL.

The chain uses TRBV19 and TRBJ2-1; TRBD1 is a possible D gene (6 bases). This CDR3 spans 16 amino acids. V gave up 1 base and J gave up 10 bases, with 20 bases separating them. CDR1 is LNHDA and CDR2 is SQIVND in the germline V gene (reference sequence). CDR3 nucleotide sequence: TGTGCCAGTAGTATAGGCACAGGGATAATAGTCAACGAGCAGTTCTTC. This sequence encodes CASSIGTGIIVNEQFF. The full variable domain, in which reference TRBV19 and TRBJ2-1 provide the parts outside the CDR3, is DGGITQSPKYLFRKEGQNVTLSCEQNLNHDAMYWYRQDPGQGLRLIYYSQIVNDFQKGDIAEGYSVSREKKESFPLTVTSAQKNPTAFYLCASSIGTGIIVNEQFFGPGTRLTVL.

The chain joins TRBV13 to TRBJ1-1; D is uncertain. The CDR3 is 16 residues long. The germline V and J ends were trimmed by 0 bases and 1 base, with 12 bases remaining between them. Germline values: CDR1 PRHDT, CDR2 FYEKMQ (reference sequence). For the CDR3, the DNA is TGTGCCAGCAGCTTAGGGTACACTAAACGGAACACTGAAGCTTTCTTT. This sequence encodes CASSLGYTKRNTEAFF.

The J gene is TRBJ1-1, the V gene TRBV30, with D perhaps TRBD1 (5 bases). The germline gives CDR1 GTSNPN, CDR2 SVGIG (reference sequence). V was cut by 0 bases and J by 5 bases, with 13 bases left in between. The length of the CDR3 is 14 residues. The CDR3 here is CAWSVRGGGTEAFF. CDR3 coding DNA: TGTGCCTGGAGTGTACGTGGGGGAGGGACTGAAGCTTTCTTT.

V and J are TRBV19 and TRBJ2-7; 8 nucleotides line up with TRBD1. CDR1 and CDR2 from the germline V gene are LNHDA and SQIVND (reference sequence). The CDR3 sequence is 13 residues long. V lost 5 bases and J lost 5; bases outside the gene matches: 5. In DNA form, the CDR3 reads TGTGCCAGTAGTTTAACAGGGGGACACGAGCAGTACTTC. This translates into CASSLTGGHEQYF.

The rearrangement uses TRBV7-9 and TRBJ1-1; D unresolved. Germline V lookup: CDR1 SEHNR, CDR2 FQNEAQ (reference sequence). This CDR3 is built from 12 residues. Between the trimmed V and J ends, which lost 2 bases and 6 bases, there was a span of 7 bases. CDR3 region: CASSLLGPEAFF. CDR3 nucleotide sequence: TGTGCCAGCAGCTTACTTGGGCCTGAAGCTTTCTTT.

This sequence joins TRBV30 and TRBJ1-5; the match to TRBD1 covers 8 bases. Losses at the gene ends were 3 bases for V and 7 bases for J; bases not matched to a gene: 5. Germline V CDR1 and CDR2: GTSNPN, SVGIG (reference sequence). The CDR3 runs 13 residues. The DNA of the CDR3 is TGTGCCTGGAGCGCACAGGGGGGACAGCCCCAGCATTTT. This codes for CAWSAQGGQPQHF. Filled out from reference TRBV30 and TRBJ1-5, the complete variable domain reads SQTIHQWPATLVQPVGSPLSLECTVEGTSNPNLYWYRQAAGRGLQLLFYSVGIGQISSEVPQNLSASRPQDRQFILSSKKLLLSDSGFYLCAWSAQGGQPQHFGDGTRLSIL.

The chain employs TRBV18 and TRBJ1-5; D not certain. The germline V gene has CDR1 KGHSH and CDR2 LQKENI. The CDR3 runs 15 residues. V dropped 3 bases and J dropped 6 bases, with 15 bases sitting between them. DNA for the CDR3: TGTGCCAGCTCACCTCAGGTCGGTAAAGCTCAGCCCCAGCATTTT. Translation gives CASSPQVGKAQPQHF.

The chain uses TRBV28 and TRBJ2-7; D uncertain. Germline-derived CDR1 and CDR2 are MDHEN and SYDVKM. This CDR3 is 11 amino acids long. The V gene lost 5 bases and the J gene lost 1 base, with 3 bases spanning the gap. In DNA form, the CDR3 reads TGTGCCAGCAGTAAGTCCTACGAGCAGTACTTC. Amino acid sequence: CASSKSYEQYF. The complete variable domain, with remaining parts taken from reference TRBV28 and TRBJ2-7, reads DVKVTQSSRYLVKRTGEKVFLECVQDMDHENMFWYRQDPGLGLRLIYFSYDVKMKEKGDIPEGYSVSREKKERFSLILESASTNQTSMYLCASSKSYEQYFGPGTRLTVT.

The genes are TRBV18 and TRBJ2-2; 8 nucleotides align to TRBD2. The ends lost 0 bases at V and 6 bases at J; junction bases unmatched: 3. Per the germline V gene, CDR1 is KGHSH and CDR2 is LQKENI. This CDR3 spans 15 amino acids. The CDR3: CASSPPSGGSGELFF. The CDR3 nucleotides are TGTGCCAGCTCACCACCAAGCGGGGGATCCGGGGAGCTGTTTTTT. Drawing the rest from reference TRBV18 and TRBJ2-2, the complete variable domain is NAGVMQNPRHLVRRRGQEARLRCSPMKGHSHVYWYRQLPEEGLKFMVYLQKENIIDESGMPKERFSAEFPKEGPSILRIQQVVRGDSAAYFCASSPPSGGSGELFFGEGSRLTVL.